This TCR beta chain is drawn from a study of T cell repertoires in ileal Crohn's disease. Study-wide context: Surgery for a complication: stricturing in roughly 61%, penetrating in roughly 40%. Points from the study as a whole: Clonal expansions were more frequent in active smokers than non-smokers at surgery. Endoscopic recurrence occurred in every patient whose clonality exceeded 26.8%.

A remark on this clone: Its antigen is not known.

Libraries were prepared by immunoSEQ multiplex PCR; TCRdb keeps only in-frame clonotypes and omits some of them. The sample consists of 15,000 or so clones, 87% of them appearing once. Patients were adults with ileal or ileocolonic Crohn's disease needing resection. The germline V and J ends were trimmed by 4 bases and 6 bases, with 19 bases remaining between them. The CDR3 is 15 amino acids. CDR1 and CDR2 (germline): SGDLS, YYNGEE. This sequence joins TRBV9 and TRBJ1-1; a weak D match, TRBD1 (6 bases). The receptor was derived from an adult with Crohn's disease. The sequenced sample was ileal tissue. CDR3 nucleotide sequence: TGTGCCAGCAGCTTACGCGACAGGTTTGGGGCTGAAGCTTTCTTT. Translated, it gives CASSLRDRFGAEAFF.